This is a list of T cell receptor beta chains from one sample in a study of blood T cells in healthy people across ages. Each CDR3 protein gets one entry after TCRdb re-called the 5' RACE reads with MiXCR. The table records over 600,000 distinct CDR3 sequences, about half of them present only once. Sequencing input: blood. The receptors stem from an older man in good health. CDR3s include the opening cysteine and the closing phenylalanine or tryptophan. The D gene is left open where the match is weak. Only some rows state a clone size, as once, few, many or a class for expanded clones.

V gene	J gene	clone size	D gene	CDR3 length	CDR3 DNA	CDR3 protein
TRBV5-1	TRBJ2-5	.	TRBD1	15	TGCGCCAGCATTTCGACAGGGGGACCCCAAGAGACCCAGTACTTC	CASISTGGPQETQYF
TRBV29-1	TRBJ2-1	.	TRBD1	13	TGCGGCTTACAGGGGAGCTCCTACAATGAGCAGTTCTTC	CGLQGSSYNEQFF
TRBV11-3	TRBJ2-3	few	TRBD2	15	TGTGCCAGCAGTCCAGAAGGGCGGGAGTTAGATACGCAGTATTTT	CASSPEGRELDTQYF
TRBV25-1	TRBJ1-3	.	TRBD1	16	TGTGCCAGCAGTGACCACCAGGGGGCCGGTGGAAACACCATATATTTT	CASSDHQGAGGNTIYF
TRBV20-1	TRBJ2-1	once	TRBD1	16	TGCAGTGCTAGCCTTTTATTCGGACAGGGTCCTAATGAGCAGTTCTTC	CSASLLFGQGPNEQFF
TRBV28	TRBJ2-5	few	TRBD1	14	TGTGCCAGCAGGACGACCGGGACAGGGGGGACCCAGTACTTC	CASRTTGTGGTQYF
TRBV6-6	TRBJ2-5	many	.	12	TGTGCCAGCAGTTATGGGGGAGAGACCCAGTACTTC	CASSYGGETQYF
TRBV10-3	TRBJ2-7	.	.	15	TGTGCCATCAGTGGAGGGAGTCGGGCCACCTACGAGCAGTACTTC	CAISGGSRATYEQYF
TRBV14	TRBJ2-1	few	TRBD1	15	TGTGCCAGCAGCCAACCTGGACAGGGCTACAATGAGCAGTTCTTC	CASSQPGQGYNEQFF
TRBV30	TRBJ2-5	.	.	13	TGTGCCTGGAGTACTCAGAACCAAGAGACCCAGTACTTC	CAWSTQNQETQYF
TRBV5-1	TRBJ2-5	.	.	16	TGCGCCAGCAGCTTGGTCGCGGGGTCACCCCAAGAGACCCAGTACTTC	CASSLVAGSPQETQYF
TRBV27	TRBJ2-7	many	.	13	TGTGCCAGCAGTCCGATGGGCTCCTACGAGCAGTACTTC	CASSPMGSYEQYF
TRBV29-1	TRBJ2-7	many	.	16	TGCAGCGTTGAATTCCCCAACGGGTTTACTTCCTACGAGCAGTACTTC	CSVEFPNGFTSYEQYF
TRBV5-1	TRBJ1-1	.	.	14	TGCGCCAGCAGCATTACCAGAAAGAACACTGAAGCTTTCTTT	CASSITRKNTEAFF
TRBV3-1	TRBJ2-5	few	.	14	TGTGCCAGCAGCCCCCTCAGCGGCCAAGAGACCCAGTACTTC	CASSPLSGQETQYF
TRBV12-3/TRBV12-4	TRBJ2-3	.	.	16	TGTGCCAGCAGTCCAACCCTATACGCGATCACAGATACGCAGTATTTT	CASSPTLYAITDTQYF
TRBV2	TRBJ2-1	.	.	15	TGTGCCAGCAGTGAGAGGCAAGTCTCCTACAATGAGCAGTTCTTC	CASSERQVSYNEQFF
TRBV7-9	TRBJ1-6	few	TRBD1	14	TGTGCCAGCGGGACAGATTACTATAATTCACCCCTCCACTTT	CASGTDYYNSPLHF
TRBV4-3	TRBJ2-3	few	TRBD2	19	TGCGCCAGCAGCCAAGATGCCCCTAGCGGGAGAGCTAATACAGATACGCAGTATTTT	CASSQDAPSGRANTDTQYF
TRBV18	TRBJ2-1	.	.	13	TGTGCCAGCTCACCACTCAACTACAATGAGCAGTTCTTC	CASSPLNYNEQFF
TRBV20-1	TRBJ2-3	.	TRBD1	16	TGCAGTGCTAGGGCGTTGGCAGGGGGCCTTCCAGATACGCAGTATTTT	CSARALAGGLPDTQYF
TRBV27	TRBJ1-5	.	TRBD1	14	TGTGCCGTTAGAGGACAGGGGATCAATCAGCCCCAGCATTTT	CAVRGQGINQPQHF
TRBV27	TRBJ1-2	.	TRBD1	15	TGTGCCAGCAGTCCTCGGGGACAGGGGATGGGAGGCTACACCTTC	CASSPRGQGMGGYTF
TRBV20-1	TRBJ2-1	.	TRBD2	14	TGCAGTGCTAGACGGACGGGACTACTAGAGACCCAGTTCTTC	CSARRTGLLETQFF
TRBV20-1	TRBJ2-3	.	TRBD1	13	TGCAGTGCCCCGGGACAGGGACCCTTTGCGCAGTATTTT	CSAPGQGPFAQYF
TRBV27	TRBJ1-1	.	.	15	TGTGCCAGCAAATTCAGTGGGAGACCCAACACTGAAGCTTTCTTT	CASKFSGRPNTEAFF
TRBV20-1	TRBJ2-1	.	.	17	TGCAGTGCTAGAGATCCAGCCCGGGACCAGCTCTACAATGAGCAGTTCTTC	CSARDPARDQLYNEQFF
TRBV5-1	TRBJ1-5	.	.	15	TGCGCCAGCAGCTCCGGGGCAGGGAACTCTCAGCCCCAGCATTTT	CASSSGAGNSQPQHF
TRBV10-1	TRBJ2-3	few	.	14	TGCGCCAGCAGTTGGCAGGCCCGCACAGATACGCAGTATTTT	CASSWQARTDTQYF
TRBV29-1	TRBJ2-3	.	.	11	TGCAGCGGGGCGAGGGGAGATACGCAGTATTTT	CSGARGDTQYF
TRBV20-1	TRBJ2-5	.	.	15	TGCAGTGCTAGAGGTGGTGTCGGATTCCAAGAGACCCAGTACTTC	CSARGGVGFQETQYF
TRBV28	TRBJ2-7	many	TRBD1	14	TGTGCCAGCATAACCGGGACAGGGGGCTACGAGCAGTACTTC	CASITGTGGYEQYF
TRBV7-2	TRBJ2-7	.	TRBD2	15	TGTGCCAGCAGCTTCCCAGGGACTAGCGGCTCGGAGCAGTACTTC	CASSFPGTSGSEQYF
TRBV28	TRBJ2-4	few	.	18	TGTGCCAGCAGACCCCCCGGGACCCCGATCCATGCCAAAAACATTCAGTACTTC	CASRPPGTPIHAKNIQYF
TRBV20-1	TRBJ1-2	many	.	13	TGCAGTGCTAGAGTGGGGCTCGGCCGAGGCTACACCTTC	CSARVGLGRGYTF
TRBV11-2	TRBJ2-7	few	TRBD1	23	TGTGCCAGCAGCCACCGGCCCGGGACAGGGAATTTCGAGGCTAGTATTTCGTCCTACGAGCAGTACTTC	CASSHRPGTGNFEASISSYEQYF
TRBV27	TRBJ1-2	.	.	13	TGTGCCAGCAGTATGACAGGAAGCCATGGCTACACCTTC	CASSMTGSHGYTF
TRBV7-6	TRBJ1-4	few	.	15	TGTGCCAGCAGCCTGCACAGAGCAACTAATGAAAAACTGTTTTTT	CASSLHRATNEKLFF
TRBV5-1	TRBJ2-7	.	TRBD2	15	TGCGCCAGCAGCCTCAGGACTAGTGACTACAATGAGCAGTACTTC	CASSLRTSDYNEQYF
TRBV7-3	TRBJ2-1	few	TRBD2	16	TGTGCCAGCAGCTTATTTCCTAGCGGGAGTGTCAATGAGCAGTTCTTC	CASSLFPSGSVNEQFF
TRBV2	TRBJ2-5	.	TRBD1	14	TGTGCCACCTCTGGGACAGGGGGCGGAGAGACCCAGTACTTC	CATSGTGGGETQYF
TRBV20-1	TRBJ2-1	.	TRBD2	14	TGCAGTGCAAGACGAGGGAGGGCTATAAATGAGCAGTTCTTC	CSARRGRAINEQFF
TRBV7-9	TRBJ2-7	.	.	14	TGTGCCAGCAGCTCCGAGACAAGCTACTACGAGCAGTACTTC	CASSSETSYYEQYF
TRBV2	TRBJ2-5	.	.	12	TGTGCCGTTCGGCTAGTCGGACAGACCCAGTACTTC	CAVRLVGQTQYF
TRBV20-1	TRBJ2-5	.	TRBD2	15	TGCAGTGCTAGATCGACTAGCGGGAGTCTAGAGACCCAGTACTTC	CSARSTSGSLETQYF
TRBV7-9	TRBJ2-1	.	.	16	TGTGCCGGCAGCTTTCGTTCCGAAAACCCCTGCAATGAGCAGTTCTTC	CAGSFRSENPCNEQFF